This T cell receptor beta chain derives from a study of early T cells in non-severe SARS-CoV-2 infection (dated by TCRdb to the early 2020s). Regarding the study in general: TCR sequencing used bulk RNA from unsorted whole blood, so alpha and beta chains could not be paired. Results and caveats for the whole study, not just this receptor: VDJdb matching was skewed toward anti-spike CD8 responses and likely underestimated virus-specific expansions by missing private and CD4 specificities.

Comments on this clonotype: No cognate antigen has been identified for it. One base away there is no much larger clone; base qualities are not given.

Library preparation used 5' RACE. The run used a NextSeq 500. To correct for sequencing error and PCR bias, the TCR library protocol tagged individual cDNA molecules with unique molecular identifiers. TCR alpha and beta chains were both sequenced, and the abundances of alpha and beta sequences in each sample were closely correlated with each other. As for how the authors treated the data: V gene, J gene and CDR3 annotation of TCR sequences was performed with Decombinator V4. Expanded TCRs were defined as changing significantly between any two time points under a Poisson model with p below 0.0001. TCR abundances were normalised to the total number of TCRs sequenced in each sample and reported as counts per million. VDJdb, accessed on 1 November 2021, was searched for TCRs annotated for CMV, EBV and SARS-CoV-2, and TCRs annotated for more than one antigen were excluded. TCRdb reprocessed the public reads (quality trimming at Q25 with fastp, clone calling with MiXCR) and kept in-frame beta chains. Entries that share a CDR3 protein sequence are merged under the most common genes and DNA. The V and J calls and clone size come from TCRdb's table, not from the authors' own analysis. Present in this sample are about 46,000 distinct CDR3 sequences, around 10% of which were seen just once. 5% to 6.5% of the sample belongs to the ten largest clones.

A case-control design nested within a healthcare worker cohort in London, UK, was used, with weekly nasopharyngeal swab PCR tests and blood sampling performed. Healthcare workers were recruited during the week of the UK lockdown, between 23 and 31 March 2020, and followed weekly for up to roughly 16 weeks. The material was whole blood, obtained at baseline. This TCR was sampled from an adult who was a healthcare worker with PCR-confirmed SARS-CoV-2 infection or an uninfected control (not recorded which).

The CDR3 here reads CASSLLDSTDTQYF. The DNA sequence is TGCGCCAGCAGCTTGTTAGACAGCACAGATACGCAGTATTTT. The V gene is TRBV5-1 and the J gene is TRBJ2-3, with no confidently assigned D gene. Relative to germline, V is 1 base shorter and J is 0 bases shorter, with 6 bases between their ends. CDR1 is given as SGHRS and CDR2 as YFSETQ, both from the germline V gene. CDR3 length: 14 amino acids, cysteine to phenylalanine. Only the CDR3 DNA is retained, 42 bases long and in frame from the first base.